This T cell receptor beta chain was profiled in a study of blood T cell repertoires in COVID-19. The overall study: Donors in the United States, Italy and Spain gave samples during acute or convalescent COVID-19. In each case, the material was cDNA or gDNA derived from T cells, B-cell-depleted T cells, or PBMCs.

The study drew participants aged about 18 to 89 years from 24 US areas. The CDR3 runs 15 residues. V dropped 5 bases and J dropped 0 bases, with 13 bases sitting between them. The germline gives CDR1 SGHVS, CDR2 FNYEAQ. Original data processing: Using reference gene primer amplification, nucleated cell counts were estimated. Sequencing used immunoSEQ multiplex PCR; TCRdb keeps in-frame clones, though not all of them. V and J calls and clone size are copied from that table; D and trimming were computed from the DNA. The profile shows about 190,000 clones, under 80% of them singletons. The receptor was isolated from a woman between 45 and 65 years old with acute COVID-19. Sequencing was carried out using PBMCs or T cells enriched from blood (not recorded which). The gene calls are TRBV7-6 and TRBJ1-1; weak D call: TRBD1 (5 bases). This CDR3 reads CASSPDSVMNTEAFF. CDR3 DNA sequence: TGTGCCAGCAGCCCAGACAGCGTAATGAACACTGAAGCTTTCTTT. Looking up the rest from reference TRBV7-6 and TRBJ1-1 gives the full variable domain: GAGVSQSPRYKVTKRGQDVALRCDPISGHVSLYWYRQALGQGPEFLTYFNYEAQQDKSGLPNDRFSAERPEGSISTLTIQRTEQRDSAMYRCASSPDSVMNTEAFFGQGTRLTVV.